A single T cell receptor (beta chain) is shown here with its context. This CDR3 comprises 13 residues. V lost 8 bases to trimming and J lost 7 bases, with 15 bases between them. The germline V gene encodes CDR1 SGHDN and CDR2 FVKESK. Profiling relied on immunoSEQ multiplex PCR, and the TCRdb table lists in-frame clones only, not all of them. The sample lists roughly 100,000 clones, about nine tenths occurring once. These data come from a study of OX40 agonist ivuxolimab in advanced cancers. Study-level information: Of mixed ages from about 23 to 85 and averaging 60 years, the group was 65% to 85% male. One patient with hepatocellular carcinoma and two with cutaneous melanoma, three in all, had partial responses.

The input for sequencing was CD4+ or CD8+ T cells sorted from blood, taken in a trial of the OX40 agonist ivuxolimab. This chain joins TRBV14 and TRBJ1-5; no reliable D call. This sequence was found in an adult with an advanced solid tumor such as melanoma, head and neck, liver or kidney cancer. CDR3 protein: CASSAAASQPQHF. CDR3 in DNA: TGTGCCAGCTCGGCAGCGGCAAGCCAGCCCCAGCATTTT.